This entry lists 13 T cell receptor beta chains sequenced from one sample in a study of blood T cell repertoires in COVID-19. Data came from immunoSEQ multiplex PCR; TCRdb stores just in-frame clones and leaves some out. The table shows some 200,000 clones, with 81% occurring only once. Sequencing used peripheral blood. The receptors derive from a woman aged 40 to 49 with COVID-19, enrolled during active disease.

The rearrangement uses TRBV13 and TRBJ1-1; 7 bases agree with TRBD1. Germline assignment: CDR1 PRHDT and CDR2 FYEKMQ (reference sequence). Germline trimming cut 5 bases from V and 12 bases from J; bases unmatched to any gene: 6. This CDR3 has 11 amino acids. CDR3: CASSRTGVTFF. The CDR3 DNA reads TGTGCCAGCAGCCGAACAGGGGTTACTTTCTTT.

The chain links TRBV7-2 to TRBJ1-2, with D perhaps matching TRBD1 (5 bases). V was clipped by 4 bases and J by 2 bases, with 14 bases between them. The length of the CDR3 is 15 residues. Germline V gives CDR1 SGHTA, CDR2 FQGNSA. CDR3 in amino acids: CASSYIDSRNYGYTF. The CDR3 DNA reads TGTGCCAGCAGCTACATCGACAGCCGAAACTATGGCTACACCTTC.

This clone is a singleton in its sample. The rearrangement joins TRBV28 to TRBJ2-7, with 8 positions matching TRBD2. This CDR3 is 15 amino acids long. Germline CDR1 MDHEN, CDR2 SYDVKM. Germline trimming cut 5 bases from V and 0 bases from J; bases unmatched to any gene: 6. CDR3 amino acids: CASSPLAEASYEQYF. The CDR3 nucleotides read TGTGCCAGCAGTCCACTAGCGGAGGCCTCCTACGAGCAGTACTTC.

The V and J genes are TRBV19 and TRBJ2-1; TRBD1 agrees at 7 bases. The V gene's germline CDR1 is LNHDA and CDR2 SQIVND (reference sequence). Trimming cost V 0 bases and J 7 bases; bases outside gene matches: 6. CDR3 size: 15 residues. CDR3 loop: CASSIDWTGLNEQFF. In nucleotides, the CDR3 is TGTGCCAGTAGTATAGATTGGACAGGTCTTAATGAGCAGTTCTTC.

The CDR3 sequence: CASRNGIGGSTDTQYF. CDR3 bases: TGTGCCAGCAGGAATGGGATAGGGGGTTCCACAGATACGCAGTATTTT. V and J are TRBV5-4 and TRBJ2-3; a possible D gene is TRBD1 (6 bases). Trimming removed 5 bases at V and 2 bases at J, with 18 bases between. Germline V gene data show CDR1 as SGHNT and CDR2 as YYREEE (reference sequence). The CDR3 sequence is 16 residues long.

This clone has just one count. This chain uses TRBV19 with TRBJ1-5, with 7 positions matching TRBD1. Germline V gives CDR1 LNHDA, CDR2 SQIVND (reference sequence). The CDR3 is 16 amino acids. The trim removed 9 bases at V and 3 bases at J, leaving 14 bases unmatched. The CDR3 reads CASAQGETRNNQPQHF. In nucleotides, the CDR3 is TGTGCCAGCGCTCAGGGGGAGACAAGGAACAATCAGCCCCAGCATTTT.

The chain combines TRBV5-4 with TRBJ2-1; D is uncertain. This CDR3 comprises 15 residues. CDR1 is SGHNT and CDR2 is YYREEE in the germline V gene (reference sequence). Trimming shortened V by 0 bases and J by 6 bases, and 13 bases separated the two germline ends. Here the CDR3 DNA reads TGTGCCAGCAGCTTGGTTTCAGACAAGCTCAATGAGCAGTTCTTC. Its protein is CASSLVSDKLNEQFF.

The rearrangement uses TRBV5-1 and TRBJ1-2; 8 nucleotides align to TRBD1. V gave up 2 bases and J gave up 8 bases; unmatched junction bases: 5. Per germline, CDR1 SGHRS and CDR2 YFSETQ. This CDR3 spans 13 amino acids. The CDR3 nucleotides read TGCGCCAGCAGCTTCAGGGGGCAGCAGGGCTACACCTTC. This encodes CASSFRGQQGYTF.

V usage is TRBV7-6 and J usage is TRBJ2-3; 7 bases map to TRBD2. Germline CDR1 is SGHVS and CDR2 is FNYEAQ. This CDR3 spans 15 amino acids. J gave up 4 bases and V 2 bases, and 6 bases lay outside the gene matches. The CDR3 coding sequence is TGTGCCAGCAGCTTAATCGCGGGAGAGGCAGATACGCAGTATTTT. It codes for CASSLIAGEADTQYF.

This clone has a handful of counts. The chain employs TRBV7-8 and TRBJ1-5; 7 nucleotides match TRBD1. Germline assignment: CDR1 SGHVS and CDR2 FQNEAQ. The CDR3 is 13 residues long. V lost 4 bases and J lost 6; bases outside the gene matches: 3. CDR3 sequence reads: CASSSNRGQPQHF. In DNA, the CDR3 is TGTGCCAGCAGCTCGAACAGGGGTCAGCCCCAGCATTTT.

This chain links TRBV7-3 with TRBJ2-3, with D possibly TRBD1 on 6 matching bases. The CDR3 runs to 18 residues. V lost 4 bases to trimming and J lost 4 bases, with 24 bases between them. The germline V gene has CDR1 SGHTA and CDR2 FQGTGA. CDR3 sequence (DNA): TGTGCCAGCAGCTCCCCTGACAGGCGTCGGGGTCTAGCAGATACGCAGTATTTT. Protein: CASSSPDRRRGLADTQYF.

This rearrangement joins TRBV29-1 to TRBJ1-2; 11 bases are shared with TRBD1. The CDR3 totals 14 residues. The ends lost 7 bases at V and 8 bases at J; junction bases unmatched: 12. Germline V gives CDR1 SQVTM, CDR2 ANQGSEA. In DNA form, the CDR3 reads TGCAGCGCTGCCGGGGGACAGGGGGATTGGGGCTACACCTTC. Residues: CSAAGGQGDWGYTF.

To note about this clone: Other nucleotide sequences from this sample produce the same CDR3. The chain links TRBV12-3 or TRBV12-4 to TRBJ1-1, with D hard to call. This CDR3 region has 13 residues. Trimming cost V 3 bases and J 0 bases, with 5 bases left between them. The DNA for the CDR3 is TGTGCCAGCAGTTTTTCGTTGAACACTGAAGCTTTCTTT. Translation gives CASSFSLNTEAFF.